The source of this T cell receptor (beta chain) is a study of blood T cell repertoires in COVID-19. Method: immunoSEQ multiplex PCR; TCRdb's copy keeps in-frame clones and lacks some. The table includes under 200,000 clones, about 81% detected once. CDR3 size: 12 residues. The germline V gene has CDR1 SGHAT and CDR2 FQNNGV. Trimming removed 2 bases from V and 7 bases from J, with 8 bases in between. Sample: peripheral blood. The TCR originated in a woman in her sixties with COVID-19, enrolled during active disease. The V gene is TRBV11-2, the J gene TRBJ1-1; no clear D. The CDR3 protein is CASSLRVGEAFF. The CDR3 DNA reads TGTGCCAGCAGCTTACGGGTGGGTGAAGCTTTCTTT.